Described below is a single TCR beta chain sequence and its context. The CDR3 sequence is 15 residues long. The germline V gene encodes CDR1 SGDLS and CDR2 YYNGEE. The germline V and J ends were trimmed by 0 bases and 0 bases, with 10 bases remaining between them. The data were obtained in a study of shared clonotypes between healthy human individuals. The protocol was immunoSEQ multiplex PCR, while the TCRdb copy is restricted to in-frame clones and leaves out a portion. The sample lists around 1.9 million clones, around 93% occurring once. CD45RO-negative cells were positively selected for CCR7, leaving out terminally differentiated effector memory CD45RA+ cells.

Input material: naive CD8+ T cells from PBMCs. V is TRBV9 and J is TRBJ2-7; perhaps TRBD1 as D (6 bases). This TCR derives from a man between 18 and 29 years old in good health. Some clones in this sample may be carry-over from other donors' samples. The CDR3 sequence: CASSVGDNNSYEQYF. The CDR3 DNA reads TGTGCCAGCAGCGTAGGGGACAATAACTCCTACGAGCAGTACTTC.